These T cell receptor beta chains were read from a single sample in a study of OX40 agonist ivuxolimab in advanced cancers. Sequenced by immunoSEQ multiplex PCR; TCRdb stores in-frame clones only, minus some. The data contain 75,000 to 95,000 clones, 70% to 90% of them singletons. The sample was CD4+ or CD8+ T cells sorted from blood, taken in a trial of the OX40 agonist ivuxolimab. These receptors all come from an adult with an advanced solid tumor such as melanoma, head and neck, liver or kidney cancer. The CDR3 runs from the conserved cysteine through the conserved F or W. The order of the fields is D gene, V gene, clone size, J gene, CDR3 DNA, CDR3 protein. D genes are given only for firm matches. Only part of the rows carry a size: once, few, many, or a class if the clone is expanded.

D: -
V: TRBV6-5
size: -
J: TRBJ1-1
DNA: TGTGCCAGCAGTCCCTGGGGCACTGAAGCTTTCTTT
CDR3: CASSPWGTEAFF

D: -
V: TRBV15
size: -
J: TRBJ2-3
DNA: TGTGCCACCAGCGGTAGCGCGGGAGATACGCAGTATTTT
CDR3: CATSGSAGDTQYF

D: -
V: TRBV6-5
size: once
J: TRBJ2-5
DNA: TGTGCCAGCACCGGTGCGGTACCCCCAGAGACCCAGTACTTC
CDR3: CASTGAVPPETQYF

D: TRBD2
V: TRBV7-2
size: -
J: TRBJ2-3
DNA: TGTGCCAGCAGCTTAGAAGCGGGAGACAGAGATACGCAGTATTTT
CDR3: CASSLEAGDRDTQYF

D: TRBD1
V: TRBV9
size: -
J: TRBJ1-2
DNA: TGTGCCAGCAGCGTGGGGACAGGAGCAACCCGCTATGGCTACACCTTC
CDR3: CASSVGTGATRYGYTF

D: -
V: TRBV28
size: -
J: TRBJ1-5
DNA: TGTGCCAGCAGTTTATTACAGGGTAGTCAGCCCCAGCATTTT
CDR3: CASSLLQGSQPQHF

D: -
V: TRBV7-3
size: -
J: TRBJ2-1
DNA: TGTGCCAGCAGCTTATCCAACGGGCCAAACAATGAGCAGTTCTTC
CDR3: CASSLSNGPNNEQFF

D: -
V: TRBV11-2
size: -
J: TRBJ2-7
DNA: TGTGCCAGCAGCCGCCGTGGGGGGCACTACGAGCAGTACTTC
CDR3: CASSRRGGHYEQYF

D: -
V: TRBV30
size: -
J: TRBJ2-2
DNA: TGTGCCTGGACCGGGCCCATGAACACCGGGGAGCTGTTTTTT
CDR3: CAWTGPMNTGELFF

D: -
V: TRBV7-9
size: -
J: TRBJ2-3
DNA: TGTGCCAGCAGCTTAGGGCAGGGTGCAGATACGCAGTATTTT
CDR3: CASSLGQGADTQYF

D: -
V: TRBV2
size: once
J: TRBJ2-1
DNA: TGTGCCAGCAGTGACCGGGATGAGCAGTTCTTC
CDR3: CASSDRDEQFF

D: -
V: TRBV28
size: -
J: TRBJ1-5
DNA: TGTGCCAGCAGTTTTGGGGGGACGAATCAGCCCCAGCATTTT
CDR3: CASSFGGTNQPQHF

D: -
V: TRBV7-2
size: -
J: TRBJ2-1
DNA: TGTGCCAGCAGCTTAGGCATTGGGGTTTACAATGAGCAGTTCTTC
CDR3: CASSLGIGVYNEQFF

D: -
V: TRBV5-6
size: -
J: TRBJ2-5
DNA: TGTGCCAGCTCGAAAGAGCAGGGGCGAGAGACCCAGTACTTC
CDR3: CASSKEQGRETQYF

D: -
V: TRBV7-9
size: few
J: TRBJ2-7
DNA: TGTGCCAGCAGACGGGACTTCTACGAGCAGTACTTC
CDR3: CASRRDFYEQYF

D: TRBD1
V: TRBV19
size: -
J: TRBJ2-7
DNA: TGTGCCAGTAGTACAACAGGGGGCTACGAGCAGTACTTC
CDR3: CASSTTGGYEQYF

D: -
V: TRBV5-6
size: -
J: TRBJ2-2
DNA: TGTGCCAGCATCAAATTGGCACGCCTAAACACCGGGGAGCTGTTTTTT
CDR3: CASIKLARLNTGELFF

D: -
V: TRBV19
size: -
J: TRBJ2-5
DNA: TGTGCCAGTAGTATAAAACTTGGGCTGGAGACCCAGTACTTC
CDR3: CASSIKLGLETQYF

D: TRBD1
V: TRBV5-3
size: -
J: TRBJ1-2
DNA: TGTGCCAGAAGCTCACAGGGGTGCGGCTACACCTTC
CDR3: CARSSQGCGYTF

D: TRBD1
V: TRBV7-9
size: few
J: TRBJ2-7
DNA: TGTGCCAGCAGCTCGAGTACAGGGGCTGTCGCCTACGAGCAGTACTTC
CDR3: CASSSSTGAVAYEQYF

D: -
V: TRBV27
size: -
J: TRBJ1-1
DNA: TGTGCCAGCACCTTGGGACTTCAGAACACTGAAGCTTTCTTT
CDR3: CASTLGLQNTEAFF

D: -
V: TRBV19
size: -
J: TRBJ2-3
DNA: TGTGCCAGTAACCGGGAGACAGATACGCAGTATTTT
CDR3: CASNRETDTQYF

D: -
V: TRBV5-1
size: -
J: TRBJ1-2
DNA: TGCGCCAGCAGCTTGGACGGGGGCGGCTACACCTTC
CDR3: CASSLDGGGYTF

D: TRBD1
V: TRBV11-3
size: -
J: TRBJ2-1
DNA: TGTGCCAGCAGCTTCTCTTCCTCCGGGACAGGGGACTACAATGAGCAGTTCTTC
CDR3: CASSFSSSGTGDYNEQFF

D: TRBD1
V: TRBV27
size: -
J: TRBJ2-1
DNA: TGTGCCAGCAGTCGAGGGGGACAGACTATCTACAATGAGCAGTTCTTC
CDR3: CASSRGGQTIYNEQFF

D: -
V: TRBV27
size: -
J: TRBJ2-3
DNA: TGTGCCAGCAGTCCCCGCACAGATACGCAGTATTTT
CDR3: CASSPRTDTQYF

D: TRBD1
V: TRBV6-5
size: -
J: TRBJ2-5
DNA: TGTGCCAGCAGTTACGGGACAGGATCAATTTCGAGGCAGTACTTC
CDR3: CASSYGTGSISRQYF

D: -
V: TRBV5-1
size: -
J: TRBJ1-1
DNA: TGCGCCAGCAGCTTGGATCTGGGGCGGGGCACTGAAGCTTTCTTT
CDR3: CASSLDLGRGTEAFF

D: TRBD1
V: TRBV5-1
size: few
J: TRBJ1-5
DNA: TGCGCCAGCAGCTCCCGGGGGGGCAGGGGGGCCGGACACGCTAATCAGCCCCAGCATTTT
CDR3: CASSSRGGRGAGHANQPQHF

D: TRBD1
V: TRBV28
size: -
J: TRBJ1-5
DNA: TGTGCCACCGAGACAGGGGGCTTCTATCAGCCCCAGCATTTT
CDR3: CATETGGFYQPQHF

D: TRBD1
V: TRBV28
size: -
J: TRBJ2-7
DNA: TGTGCCAGCAGTCCGGGGGACAGGGTCGACGAGCAGTACTTC
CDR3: CASSPGDRVDEQYF

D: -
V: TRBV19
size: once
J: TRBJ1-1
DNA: TGTGCCAGTAGTATAGGCGGCAAGATGACTGAAGCTTTCTTT
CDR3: CASSIGGKMTEAFF

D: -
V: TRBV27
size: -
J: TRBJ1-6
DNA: TGTGCCAGCAGTTCGCTGCTCTCCTATAATTCACCCCTCCACTTT
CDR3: CASSSLLSYNSPLHF

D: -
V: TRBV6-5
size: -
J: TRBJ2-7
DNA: TGTGCCAGCAGTTACACGGCCCTGGGAGCCTACGAGCAGTACTTC
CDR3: CASSYTALGAYEQYF

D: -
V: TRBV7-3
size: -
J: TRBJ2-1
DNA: TGTGCCAGCAGCTCCAGGAATTCGGCGGGTGATGAGCAGTTCTTC
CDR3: CASSSRNSAGDEQFF

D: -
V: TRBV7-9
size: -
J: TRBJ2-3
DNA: TGTGCCAGCAGCTCTCCGACAGCTAGCACAGATACGCAGTATTTT
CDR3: CASSSPTASTDTQYF

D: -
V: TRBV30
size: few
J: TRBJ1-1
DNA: TGTGCCTGGAGTGTAGGGGGGAACACTGAAGCTTTCTTT
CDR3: CAWSVGGNTEAFF

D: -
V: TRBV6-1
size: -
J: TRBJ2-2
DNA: TGTGCCAGTCGACAGAACACCGGGGAGCTGTTTTTT
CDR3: CASRQNTGELFF

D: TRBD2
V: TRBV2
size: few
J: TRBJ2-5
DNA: TGTGCCAGCAGGCTCTCACTAGCGACCACCGGTAAAGAGACCCAGTACTTC
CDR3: CASRLSLATTGKETQYF

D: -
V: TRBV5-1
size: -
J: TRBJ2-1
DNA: TGCGCCAGCAGCTTGTCTTGGGTGATCTACAATGAGCAGTTCTTC
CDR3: CASSLSWVIYNEQFF

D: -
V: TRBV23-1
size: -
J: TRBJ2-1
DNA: TGCGCCAGCAGCCTGATGGTAGCAGGGTTCTCCTACAATGAGCAGTTCTTC
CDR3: CASSLMVAGFSYNEQFF

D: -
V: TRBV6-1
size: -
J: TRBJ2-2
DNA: TGTGCCAGCAGTGAAAGGAGGCTAGACACCGGGGAGCTGTTTTTT
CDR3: CASSERRLDTGELFF

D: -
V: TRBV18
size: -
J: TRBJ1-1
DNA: TGTGCCAGCTCACCATTCGGGGGGAACACTGAAGCTTTCTTT
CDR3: CASSPFGGNTEAFF

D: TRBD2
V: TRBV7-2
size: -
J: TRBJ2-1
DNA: TGTGCCAGCAGCACCTCGACTAGCGGGAACAATGAGCAGTTCTTC
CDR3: CASSTSTSGNNEQFF

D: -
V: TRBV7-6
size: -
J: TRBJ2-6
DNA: TGTGCCAGCAGCAGGTCTGGGGCCAACGTCCTGACTTTC
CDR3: CASSRSGANVLTF

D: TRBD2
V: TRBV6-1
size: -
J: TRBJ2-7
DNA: TGTGCCAGCAGGCGGGGGGGACAGAAAGCCTACGAGCAGTACTTC
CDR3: CASRRGGQKAYEQYF

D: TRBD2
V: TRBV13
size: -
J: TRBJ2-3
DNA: TGTGCCAGCAGCCCCCATGGACTAGCGGGAGAGGCAGATACGCAGTATTTT
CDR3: CASSPHGLAGEADTQYF

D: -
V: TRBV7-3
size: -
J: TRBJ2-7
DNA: TGTGCCAGCAGCTTAGGGGGCGGGAGCTCCTACGAGCAGTACTTC
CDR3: CASSLGGGSSYEQYF

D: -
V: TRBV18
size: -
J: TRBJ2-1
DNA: TGTGCCAGCTCACCACAGGGTTATGAGCAGTTCTTC
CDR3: CASSPQGYEQFF

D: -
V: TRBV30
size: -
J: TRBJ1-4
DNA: TGTGCCTCCAAACGGGGAGAAAAACTGTTTTTT
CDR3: CASKRGEKLFF

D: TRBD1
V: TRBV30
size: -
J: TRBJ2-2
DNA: TGTGCCTGGAGTCCGGGACAGGGCTTGTCCGGGGAGCTGTTTTTT
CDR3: CAWSPGQGLSGELFF

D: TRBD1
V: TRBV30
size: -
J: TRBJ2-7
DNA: TGTGCCTGGAGTACCGGGACAGGGGGCTACGAGCAGTACTTC
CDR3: CAWSTGTGGYEQYF

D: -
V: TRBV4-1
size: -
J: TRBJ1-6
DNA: TGCGCCAGCAGCCAAGATGGGTCCAGGGTAAACTCACCCCTCCACTTT
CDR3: CASSQDGSRVNSPLHF

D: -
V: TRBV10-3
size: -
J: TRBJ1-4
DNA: TGTGCCATCAGTGGGACAGCAACTAATGAAAAACTGTTTTTT
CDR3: CAISGTATNEKLFF

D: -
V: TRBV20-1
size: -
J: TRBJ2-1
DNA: TGCAGTGCTGGCGGGGAGAGGGAGCAGTTCTTC
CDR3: CSAGGEREQFF